This T cell receptor (beta chain) was found in a study of blood T cell repertoires in COVID-19. Study-wide context: There were acute and convalescent COVID-19 samples, and they came from the United States, Italy and Spain.

This CDR3 comprises 13 residues. Per germline, CDR1 SGHVS and CDR2 FQNEAQ. The V end was cut by 5 bases, the J end by 1 base, with 9 bases between. Libraries were prepared by immunoSEQ multiplex PCR; TCRdb keeps only in-frame clonotypes and omits some of them. The sample lists about 240,000 clones, just under 85% occurring once. Sequencing was done on a sample of peripheral blood. The source of this sequence is a woman at least 80 years old with acute or convalescent COVID-19. The genes are TRBV7-8 and TRBJ2-7; the D gene is possibly TRBD2 (6 bases). As DNA, the CDR3 is TGTGCCAGCAGCCGGGGACTTTCCTACGAGCAGTACTTC. Its translation is CASSRGLSYEQYF.